What follows is one T cell receptor beta chain and its context. Antigen unknown. Germline CDR1 reads LGHDT; CDR2 reads YNNKEL (reference sequence). This CDR3 has 12 residues. V lost 6 bases, J lost 6 bases, and 9 bases lay in between. Clones were read by immunoSEQ multiplex PCR, and TCRdb kept only the in-frame ones, dropping some. The repertoire includes around 160,000 clones, approximately 94% of them detected once, and about 0.6% sits in the top ten. This record comes from a study of T cell responses to AZD1222 COVID-19 vaccine. The study's findings and limits: Baseline testing showed seropositivity in only a handful of AZD1222 recipients. Researchers report vaccine-associated CD4 TCRs spanning spike, with dominance at 160-218 and 743-854.

The source material was peripheral blood, sampled on day 0 of AZD1222 vaccination. This sequence was found in an adult in good health. The genes are TRBV3-1 (or the pseudogene TRBV3-2) and TRBJ2-1; D unresolved. The CDR3 coding sequence is TGTGCCAGCAGACGGACCCCCAATGAGCAGTTCTTC. It specifies CASRRTPNEQFF.